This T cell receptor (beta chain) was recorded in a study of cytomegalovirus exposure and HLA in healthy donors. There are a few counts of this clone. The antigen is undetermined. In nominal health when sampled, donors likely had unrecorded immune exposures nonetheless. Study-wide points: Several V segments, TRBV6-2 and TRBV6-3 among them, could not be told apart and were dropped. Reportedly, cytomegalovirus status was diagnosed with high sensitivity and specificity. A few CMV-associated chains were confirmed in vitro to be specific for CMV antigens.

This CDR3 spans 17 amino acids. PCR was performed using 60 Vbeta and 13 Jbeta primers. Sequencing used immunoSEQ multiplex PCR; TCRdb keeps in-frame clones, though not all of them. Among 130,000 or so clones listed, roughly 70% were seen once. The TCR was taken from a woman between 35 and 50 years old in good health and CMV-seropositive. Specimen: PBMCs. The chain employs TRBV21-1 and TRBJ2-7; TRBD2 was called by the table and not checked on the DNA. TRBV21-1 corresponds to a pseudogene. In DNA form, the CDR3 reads TGTGCCAGCAGCAAAGAACCCCGGGACTATTTTTCCTACGAGCAGTACTTC. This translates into CASSKEPRDYFSYEQYF.